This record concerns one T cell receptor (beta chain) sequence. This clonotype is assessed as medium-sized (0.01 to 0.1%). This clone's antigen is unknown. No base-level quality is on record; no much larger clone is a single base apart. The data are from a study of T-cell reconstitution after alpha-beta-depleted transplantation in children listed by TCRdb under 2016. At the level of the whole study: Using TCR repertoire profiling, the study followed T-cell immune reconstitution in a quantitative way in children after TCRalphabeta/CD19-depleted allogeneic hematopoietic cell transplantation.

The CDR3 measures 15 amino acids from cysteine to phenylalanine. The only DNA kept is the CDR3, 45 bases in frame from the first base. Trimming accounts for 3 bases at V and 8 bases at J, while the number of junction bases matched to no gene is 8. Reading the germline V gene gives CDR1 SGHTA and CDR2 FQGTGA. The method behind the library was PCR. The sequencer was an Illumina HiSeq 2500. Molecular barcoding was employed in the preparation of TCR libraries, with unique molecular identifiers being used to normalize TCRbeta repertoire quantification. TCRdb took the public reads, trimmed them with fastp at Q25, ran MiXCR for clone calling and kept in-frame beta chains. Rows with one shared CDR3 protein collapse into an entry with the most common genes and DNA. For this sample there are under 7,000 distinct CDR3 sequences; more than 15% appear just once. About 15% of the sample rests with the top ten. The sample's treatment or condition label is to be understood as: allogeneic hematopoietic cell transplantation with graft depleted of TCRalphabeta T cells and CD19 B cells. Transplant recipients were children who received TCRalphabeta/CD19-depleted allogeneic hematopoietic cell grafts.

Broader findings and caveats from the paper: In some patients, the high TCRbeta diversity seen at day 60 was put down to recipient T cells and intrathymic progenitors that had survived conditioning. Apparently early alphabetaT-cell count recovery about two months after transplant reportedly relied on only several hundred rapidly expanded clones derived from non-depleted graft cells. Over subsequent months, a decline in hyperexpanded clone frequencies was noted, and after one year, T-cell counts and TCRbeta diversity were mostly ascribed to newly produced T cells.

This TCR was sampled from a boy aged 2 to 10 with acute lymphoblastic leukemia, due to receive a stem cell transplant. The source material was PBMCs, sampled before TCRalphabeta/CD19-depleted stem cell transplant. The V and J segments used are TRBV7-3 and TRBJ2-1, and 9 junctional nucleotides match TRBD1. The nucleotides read TGTGCCAGCAGCTTTCCGGGACAGGGTTACGATGAGCAGTTCTTC. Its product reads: CASSFPGQGYDEQFF.